Shown below are 10 T cell receptor beta chains from a single sample sequenced in a study of T cell responses to AZD1222 COVID-19 vaccine. The repertoire was sequenced with immunoSEQ multiplex PCR; TCRdb's copy has only in-frame clones and lacks some. The sample includes about 150,000 clones, 92% seen only once; the top ten take less than 4.5%. The source material was peripheral blood, sampled on day 0 of AZD1222 vaccination. These receptors all stem from an adult in good health.

This rearrangement joins TRBV27 to TRBJ2-2; TRBD1 matches 8 bases. Germline CDR1 is MNHEY and CDR2 is SMNVEV (reference sequence). The CDR3 spans 15 residues. The J segment lost 6 bases and the V segment lost 6 bases, leaving 9 bases of the junction unmatched. CDR3: CASSATGGRAGELFF. The CDR3 nucleotides read TGTGCCAGCAGCGCAACAGGGGGAAGGGCCGGGGAGCTGTTTTTT.

This sequence joins TRBV7-2 and TRBJ1-5; possible D gene TRBD1, 6 bases. Trimming removed 4 bases at V and 3 bases at J, with 13 bases between. CDR1 and CDR2 (germline): SGHTA, FQGNSA. The CDR3 covers 15 residues. The CDR3 here is CASSSYRVSNQPQHF. The CDR3 nucleotides read TGTGCCAGCAGCTCATACAGGGTGTCCAATCAGCCCCAGCATTTT.

This sequence joins TRBV7-2 and TRBJ1-1; no definite D call. The ends were cut back, 6 bases at V and 2 bases at J, with 10 bases in the middle. Germline-derived CDR1 and CDR2 are SGHTA and FQGNSA. The CDR3 sequence is 13 residues long. In DNA, the CDR3 is TGTGCCAGCAGATATACAGATAACACTGAAGCTTTCTTT. Translation gives CASRYTDNTEAFF.

This chain's CDR3 is CASSEARIGPQYF. CDR3 nucleotides: TGTGCCAGCAGTGAAGCTAGGATAGGCCCGCAGTATTTT. V gene TRBV6-1 combines with J gene TRBJ2-3; D is uncertain. V shed 0 bases and J shed 10 bases, with 11 bases lying between them. There are 13 residues in the CDR3. Germline V gene sequence: CDR1 MNHNS, CDR2 SASEGT.

The CDR3 coding sequence is TGTGCCAGCAGTGAATATTCTACGAGTTACGAGCAGTACTTC. This translates into CASSEYSTSYEQYF. This sequence joins TRBV6-4 and TRBJ2-7; unclear D gene. The V gene's germline CDR1 is MRHNA and CDR2 SNTAGT. CDR3 size: 14 residues. V shed 3 bases and J shed 4 bases, with 13 bases lying between them.

V and J are TRBV5-4 and TRBJ1-2; a possible D gene is TRBD1 (5 bases). The CDR3 loop spans 13 amino acids. The germline gives CDR1 SGHNT, CDR2 YYREEE (reference sequence). V was clipped by 4 bases and J by 2 bases, with 9 bases between them. CDR3 DNA sequence: TGTGCCAGCAGCCCTGGGGCGAACTATGGCTACACCTTC. It is translated as CASSPGANYGYTF. The entire variable domain, with the rest obtained from reference TRBV5-4 and TRBJ1-2, is as follows: ETGVTQSPTHLIKTRGQQVTLRCSSQSGHNTVSWYQQALGQGPQFIFQYYREEENGRGNFPPRFSGLQFPNYSSELNVNALELDDSALYLCASSPGANYGYTFGSGTRLTVV.

This clone was seen a single time. The chain employs TRBV5-5 and TRBJ2-2; no firm D call. Trimming removed 3 bases from V and 7 bases from J, with 4 bases in between. This CDR3 is built from 11 residues. CDR1 and CDR2 from the germline V gene are SGHKS and YYEKEE (reference sequence). The CDR3 loop is CASSSSGELFF. CDR3 nucleotide sequence: TGTGCCAGCAGCTCGAGCGGGGAGCTGTTTTTT.

V usage is TRBV15 and J usage is TRBJ2-5; tentatively, D is TRBD1 (5 bases). CDR3 length equals 16 residues. Germline CDR1 is LNHNV and CDR2 is YYDKDF (reference sequence). Trimming took 0 bases from V and 2 from J, leaving 13 bases between them. CDR3 region: CATSRDSGARQETQYF. CDR3 sequence (DNA): TGTGCCACCAGCAGAGATTCTGGGGCTCGTCAAGAGACCCAGTACTTC.

This chain joins TRBV6-5 and TRBJ2-1; 10 bases are a match to TRBD2. The V gene end was trimmed by 7 bases and the J gene end by 2 bases; junction bases not matched to a gene: 5. CDR3 length equals 15 residues. Looked up from germline, CDR1 is MNHEY and CDR2 is SVGAGI. The DNA for the CDR3 is TGTGCCAGCATCAGGACTAGCGGAACCTACAATGAGCAGTTCTTC. Encoded protein: CASIRTSGTYNEQFF.

V usage is TRBV10-3 and J usage is TRBJ1-1, with TRBD1 as a possible D gene (5 bases). The CDR3 is made up of 14 amino acids. Trimming took 3 bases from V and 4 from J, leaving 12 bases between them. CDR1 is ENHRY, CDR2 SYGVKD, per germline. The DNA for the CDR3 is TGTGCCATCAGTGAAGGAGGGACTTTCACTGAAGCTTTCTTT. It is translated as CAISEGGTFTEAFF.